These 5 T cell receptor beta chains were all obtained from the same sample, sequenced in a study of T cells in Graves' hyperthyroidism and ophthalmopathy. Amplification yielded TCR beta CDR3 regions, with RNA transcripts as the source. A first-round RT-PCR of the TCR CDR3 used the HTBI primer set. TCRdb analysed the multiplex PCR reads with MiXCR anew, one entry per CDR3 protein. The profile covers around 620,000 distinct CDR3 sequences, with about 43% appearing a single time and around a fifth taken by the ten largest. Sample: peripheral blood or thyroid tissue (not recorded which). The receptor set was obtained from an adult woman with Graves' disease, either hyperthyroidism or ophthalmopathy (not recorded which).

A remark on this clonotype: A much larger clone differs by one base, so this may be a read error. The genes are TRBV6-6 and TRBJ1-3, with D hard to call. CDR1 MNHNY and CDR2 SVGAGI come from the germline V gene (reference sequence). The CDR3 sequence is 15 residues long. The V gene lost 6 bases and the J gene lost 4 bases, with 16 bases spanning the gap. The CDR3 region is CASRGHVGYGNTIYF. CDR3 bases: TGTGCCAGCAGAGGCCACGTAGGTTACGGAAACACCATATATTTT.

This clonotype was seen many times. V and J are TRBV7-3 and TRBJ2-3; 9 nucleotides match TRBD2. The ends lost 5 bases at V and 1 base at J; junction bases unmatched: 10. The CDR3 has 17 residues. The germline V gene encodes CDR1 SGHTA and CDR2 FQGTGA. The CDR3 sequence is CASSTNSGSPGTDTQYF. The CDR3 DNA reads as TGTGCCAGCAGCACAAATAGCGGGAGTCCCGGCACAGATACGCAGTATTTT.

This clonotype has ten or more counts. This chain connects TRBV19 to TRBJ2-7; tentatively, D is TRBD1 (5 bases). CDR3 length equals 14 residues. In germline, CDR1 is LNHDA, CDR2 SQIVND (reference sequence). V was shortened by 7 bases and J by 2 bases, with 15 bases between the two germline ends. CDR3 region: CASMGHQGAYEQYF. CDR3 DNA: TGTGCCAGTATGGGGCACCAAGGAGCCTACGAGCAGTACTTC.

This clonotype turned up a few times. V and J are TRBV27 and TRBJ1-1; D is unclear. The CDR3 loop spans 14 amino acids. V was shortened by 3 bases and J by 5 bases, with 13 bases between the two germline ends. CDR1 and CDR2 from the germline V gene are MNHEY and SMNVEV (reference sequence). The CDR3 here is CASSLKGFGTEAFF. CDR3 sequence (DNA): TGTGCCAGCAGTTTGAAAGGGTTTGGAACTGAAGCTTTCTTT.

This clonotype was observed at least ten times. The gene calls are TRBV5-1 and TRBJ1-6; 10 positions agree with TRBD1. The germline CDR1 and CDR2 sequences are SGHRS and YFSETQ. J was trimmed by 6 bases and V by 4 bases; bases with no gene match: 10. The CDR3 is 17 residues long. The CDR3 protein is CASSLARDRGVNSPLHF. The CDR3, as DNA: TGCGCCAGCAGCCTTGCTCGGGACAGGGGTGTTAATTCACCCCTCCACTTT. The full variable domain, rest sourced from reference TRBV5-1 and TRBJ1-6, is KAGVTQTPRYLIKTRGQQVTLSCSPISGHRSVSWYQQTPGQGLQFLFEYFSETQRNKGNFPGRFSGRQFSNSRSEMNVSTLELGDSALYLCASSLARDRGVNSPLHFGNGTRLTVT.